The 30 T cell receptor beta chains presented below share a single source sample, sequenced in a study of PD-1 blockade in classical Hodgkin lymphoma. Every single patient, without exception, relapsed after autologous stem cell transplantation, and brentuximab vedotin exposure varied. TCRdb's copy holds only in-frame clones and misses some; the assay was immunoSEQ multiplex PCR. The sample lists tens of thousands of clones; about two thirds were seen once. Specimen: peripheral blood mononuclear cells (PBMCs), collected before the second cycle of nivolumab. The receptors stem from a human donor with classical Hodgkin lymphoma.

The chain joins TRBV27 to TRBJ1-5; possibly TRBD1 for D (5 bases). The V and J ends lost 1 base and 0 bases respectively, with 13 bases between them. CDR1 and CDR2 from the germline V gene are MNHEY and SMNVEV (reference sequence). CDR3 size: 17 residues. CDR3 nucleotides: TGTGCCAGCAGTTTATACCCCTCCGGGGGTAGCAATCAGCCCCAGCATTTT. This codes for CASSLYPSGGSNQPQHF.

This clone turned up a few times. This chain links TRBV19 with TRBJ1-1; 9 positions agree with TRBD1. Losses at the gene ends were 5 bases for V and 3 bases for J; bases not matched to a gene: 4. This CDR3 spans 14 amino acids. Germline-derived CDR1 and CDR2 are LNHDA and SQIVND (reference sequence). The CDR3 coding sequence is TGTGCCAGTAGTCTCCGGGACAGGGACACTGAAGCTTTCTTT. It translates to CASSLRDRDTEAFF.

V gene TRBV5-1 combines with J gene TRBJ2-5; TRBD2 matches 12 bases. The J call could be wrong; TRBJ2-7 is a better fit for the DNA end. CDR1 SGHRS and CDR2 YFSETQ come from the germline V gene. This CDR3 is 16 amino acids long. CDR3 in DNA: TGCGCCAGCAGCTTGTTCGGGGGGACTAGCGGGTACGAGCAGTACTTC. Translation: CASSLFGGTSGYEQYF.

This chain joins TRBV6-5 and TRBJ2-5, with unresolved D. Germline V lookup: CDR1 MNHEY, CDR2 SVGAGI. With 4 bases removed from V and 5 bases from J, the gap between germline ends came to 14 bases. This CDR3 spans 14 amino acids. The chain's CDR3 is CASSFAPSLETQYF. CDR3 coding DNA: TGTGCCAGCAGTTTCGCCCCCTCGCTGGAGACCCAGTACTTC.

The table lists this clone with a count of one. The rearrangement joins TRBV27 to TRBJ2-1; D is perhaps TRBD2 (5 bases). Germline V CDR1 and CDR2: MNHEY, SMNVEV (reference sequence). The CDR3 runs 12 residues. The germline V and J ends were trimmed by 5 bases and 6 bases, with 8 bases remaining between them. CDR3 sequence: CASSPGLNEQFF. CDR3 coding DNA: TGTGCCAGCAGTCCCGGACTCAATGAGCAGTTCTTC.

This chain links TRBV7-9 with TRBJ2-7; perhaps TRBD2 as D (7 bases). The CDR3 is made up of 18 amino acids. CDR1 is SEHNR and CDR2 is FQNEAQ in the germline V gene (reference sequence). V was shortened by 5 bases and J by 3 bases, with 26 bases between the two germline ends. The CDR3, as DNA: TGTGCCAGCAGCCAAGATTGGAGCGCGGGGGCCTCAATCTACGAGCAGTACTTC. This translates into CASSQDWSAGASIYEQYF.

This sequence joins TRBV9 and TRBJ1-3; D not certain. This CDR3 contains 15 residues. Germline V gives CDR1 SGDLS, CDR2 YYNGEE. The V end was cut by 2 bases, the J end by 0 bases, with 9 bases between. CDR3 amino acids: CASSVSASSGNTIYF. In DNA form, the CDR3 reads TGTGCCAGCAGCGTCTCAGCCAGCTCTGGAAACACCATATATTTT.

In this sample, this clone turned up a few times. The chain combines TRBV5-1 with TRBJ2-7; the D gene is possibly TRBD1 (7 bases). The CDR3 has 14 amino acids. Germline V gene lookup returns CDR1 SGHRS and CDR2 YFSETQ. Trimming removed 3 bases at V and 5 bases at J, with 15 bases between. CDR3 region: CASSSNRGGHEQYF. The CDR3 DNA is TGCGCCAGCAGCTCAAACAGGGGAGGTCACGAGCAGTACTTC.

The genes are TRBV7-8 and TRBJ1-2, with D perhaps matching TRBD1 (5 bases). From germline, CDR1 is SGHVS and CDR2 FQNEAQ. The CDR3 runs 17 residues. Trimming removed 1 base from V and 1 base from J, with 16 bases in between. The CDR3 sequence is CASSLGSDGGDNYGYTF. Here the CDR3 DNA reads TGTGCCAGCAGCTTAGGTTCGGACGGGGGTGATAACTATGGCTACACCTTC.

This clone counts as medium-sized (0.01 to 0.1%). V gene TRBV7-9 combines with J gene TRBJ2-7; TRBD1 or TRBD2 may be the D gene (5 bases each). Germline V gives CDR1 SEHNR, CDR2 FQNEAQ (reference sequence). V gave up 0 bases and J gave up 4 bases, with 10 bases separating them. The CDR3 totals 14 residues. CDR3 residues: CASSLAGPTYEQYF. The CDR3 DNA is TGTGCCAGCAGCTTAGCGGGACCGACGTACGAGCAGTACTTC. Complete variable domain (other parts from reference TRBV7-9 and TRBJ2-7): DTGVSQNPRHKITKRGQNVTFRCDPISEHNRLYWYRQTLGQGPEFLTYFQNEAQLEKSRLLSDRFSAERPKGSFSTLEIQRTEQGDSAMYLCASSLAGPTYEQYFGPGTRLTVT.

CDR3 protein: CASSAQTGGDTEAFF. The CDR3 region has the DNA TGTGCCAGTAGTGCCCAGACAGGGGGTGACACTGAAGCTTTCTTT. The V and J genes are TRBV19 and TRBJ1-1; 9 nucleotides agree with TRBD1. The CDR3 has 15 residues. J gave up 3 bases and V 5 bases, and 7 bases lay outside the gene matches. Germline CDR1 and CDR2: LNHDA and SQIVND (reference sequence).

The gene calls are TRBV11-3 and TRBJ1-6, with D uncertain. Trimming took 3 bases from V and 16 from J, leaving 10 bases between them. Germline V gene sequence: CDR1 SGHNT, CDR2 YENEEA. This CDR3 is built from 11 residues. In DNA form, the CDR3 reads TGTGCCAGCAGCTTGGATGAGATTCTCCACTTT. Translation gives CASSLDEILHF. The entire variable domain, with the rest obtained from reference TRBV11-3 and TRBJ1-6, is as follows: EAGVVQSPRYKIIEKKQPVAFWCNPISGHNTLYWYLQNLGQGPELLIRYENEEAVDDSQLPKDRFSAERLKGVDSTLKIQPAELGDSAVYLCASSLDEILHFGNGTRLTVT.

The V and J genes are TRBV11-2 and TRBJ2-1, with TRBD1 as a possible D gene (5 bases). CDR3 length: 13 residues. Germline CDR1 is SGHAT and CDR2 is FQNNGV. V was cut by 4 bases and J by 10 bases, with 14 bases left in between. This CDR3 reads CASSYRSTREQFF. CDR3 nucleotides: TGTGCCAGCAGCTACAGGTCGACAAGGGAGCAGTTCTTC.

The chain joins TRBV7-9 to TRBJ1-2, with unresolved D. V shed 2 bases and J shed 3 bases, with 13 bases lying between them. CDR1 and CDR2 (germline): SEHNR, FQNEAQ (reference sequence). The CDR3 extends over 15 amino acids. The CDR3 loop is CASSLSPGGYYGYTF. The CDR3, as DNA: TGTGCCAGCAGCTTATCCCCGGGAGGATACTATGGCTACACCTTC.

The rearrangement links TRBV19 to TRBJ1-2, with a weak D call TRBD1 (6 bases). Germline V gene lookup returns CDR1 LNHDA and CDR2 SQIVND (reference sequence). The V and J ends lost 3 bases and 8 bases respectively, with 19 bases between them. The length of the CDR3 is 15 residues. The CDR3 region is CASSIDGGYGGGYTF. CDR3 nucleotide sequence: TGTGCCAGTAGTATCGACGGGGGCTATGGGGGCGGCTACACCTTC.

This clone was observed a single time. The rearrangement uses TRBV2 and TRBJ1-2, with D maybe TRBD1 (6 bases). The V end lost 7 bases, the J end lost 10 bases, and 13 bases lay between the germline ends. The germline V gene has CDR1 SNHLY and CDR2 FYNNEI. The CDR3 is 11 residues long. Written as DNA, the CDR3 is TGTGCCAGCACGAGGGGGGCTGTCTACACCTTC. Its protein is CASTRGAVYTF.

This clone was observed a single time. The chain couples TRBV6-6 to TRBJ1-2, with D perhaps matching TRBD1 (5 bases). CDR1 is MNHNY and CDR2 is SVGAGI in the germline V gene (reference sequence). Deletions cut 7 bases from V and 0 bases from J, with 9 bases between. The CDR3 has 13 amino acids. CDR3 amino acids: CASIQGANYGYTF. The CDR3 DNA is TGTGCCAGCATCCAGGGCGCTAACTATGGCTACACCTTC.

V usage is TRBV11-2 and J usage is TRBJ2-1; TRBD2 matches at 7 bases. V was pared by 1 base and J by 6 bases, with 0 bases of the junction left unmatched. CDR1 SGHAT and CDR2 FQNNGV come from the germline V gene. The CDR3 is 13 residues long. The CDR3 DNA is TGTGCCAGCAGCTTAGTAGCGGGCAATGAGCAGTTCTTC. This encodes CASSLVAGNEQFF.

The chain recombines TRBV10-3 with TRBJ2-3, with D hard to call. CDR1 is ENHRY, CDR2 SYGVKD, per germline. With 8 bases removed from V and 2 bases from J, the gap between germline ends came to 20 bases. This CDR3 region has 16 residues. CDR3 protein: CAIGPTDSRLTDTQYF. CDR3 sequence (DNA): TGTGCCATCGGACCGACCGACTCTCGCCTCACAGATACGCAGTATTTT.

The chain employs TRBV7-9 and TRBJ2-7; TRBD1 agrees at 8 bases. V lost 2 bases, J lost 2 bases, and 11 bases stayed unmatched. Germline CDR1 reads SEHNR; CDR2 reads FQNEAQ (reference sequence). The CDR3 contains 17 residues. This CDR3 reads CASSLNIAAGGTYEQYF. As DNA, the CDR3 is TGTGCCAGCAGCTTAAACATCGCCGCAGGGGGCACCTACGAGCAGTACTTC.

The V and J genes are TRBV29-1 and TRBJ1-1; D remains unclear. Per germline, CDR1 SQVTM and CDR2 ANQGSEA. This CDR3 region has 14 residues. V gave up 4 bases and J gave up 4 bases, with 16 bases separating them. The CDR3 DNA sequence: TGCAGCGTTGTGATGGACCCCGGGAGCACTGAAGCTTTCTTT. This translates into CSVVMDPGSTEAFF.

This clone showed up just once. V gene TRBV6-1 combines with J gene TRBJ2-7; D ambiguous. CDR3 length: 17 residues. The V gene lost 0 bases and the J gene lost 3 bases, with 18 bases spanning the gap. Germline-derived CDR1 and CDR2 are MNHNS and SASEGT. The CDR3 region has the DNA TGTGCCAGCAGTGAAGCGGCGAACGCTATTGCCCTCTACGAGCAGTACTTC. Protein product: CASSEAANAIALYEQYF.

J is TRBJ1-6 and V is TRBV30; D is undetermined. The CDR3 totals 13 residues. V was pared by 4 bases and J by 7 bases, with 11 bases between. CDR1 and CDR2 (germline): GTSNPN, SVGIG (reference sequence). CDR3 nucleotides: TGTGCCTGGACGGCGGGATCCAATTCACCCCTCCACTTT. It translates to CAWTAGSNSPLHF.

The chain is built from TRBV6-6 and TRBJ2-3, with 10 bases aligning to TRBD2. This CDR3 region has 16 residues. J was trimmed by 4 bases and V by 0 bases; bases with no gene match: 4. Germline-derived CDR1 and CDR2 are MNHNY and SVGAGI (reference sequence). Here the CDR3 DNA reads TGTGCCAGCAGTTACTCAAGCGGGGGGGCTGCAGATACGCAGTATTTT. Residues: CASSYSSGGAADTQYF.

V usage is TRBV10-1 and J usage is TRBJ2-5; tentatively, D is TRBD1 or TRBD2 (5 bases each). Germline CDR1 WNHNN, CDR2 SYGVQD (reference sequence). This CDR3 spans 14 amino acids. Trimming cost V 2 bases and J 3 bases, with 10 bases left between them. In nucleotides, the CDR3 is TGCGCCAGCAGTGAGGGGGGAGTTGAAGAGACCCAGTACTTC. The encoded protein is CASSEGGVEETQYF.

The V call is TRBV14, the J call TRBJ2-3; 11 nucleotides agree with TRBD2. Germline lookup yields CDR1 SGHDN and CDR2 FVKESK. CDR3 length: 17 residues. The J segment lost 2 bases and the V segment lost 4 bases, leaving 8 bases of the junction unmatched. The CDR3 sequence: CASSPLIAGGTTDTQYF. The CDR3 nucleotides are TGTGCCAGCAGCCCTTTGATAGCGGGGGGGACCACAGATACGCAGTATTTT.

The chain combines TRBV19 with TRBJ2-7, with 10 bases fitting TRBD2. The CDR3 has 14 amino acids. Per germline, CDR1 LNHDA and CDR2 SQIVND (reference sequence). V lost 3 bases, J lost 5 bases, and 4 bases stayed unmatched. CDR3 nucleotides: TGTGCCAGTAGTATCAGCGGGGGGGCGCACGAGCAGTACTTC. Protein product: CASSISGGAHEQYF.

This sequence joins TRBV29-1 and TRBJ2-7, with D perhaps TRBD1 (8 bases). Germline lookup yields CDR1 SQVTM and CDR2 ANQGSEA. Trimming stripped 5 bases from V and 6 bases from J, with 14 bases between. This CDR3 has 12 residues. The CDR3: CSVFGGTGEQYF. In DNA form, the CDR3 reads TGCAGCGTTTTCGGGGGGACAGGCGAGCAGTACTTC.

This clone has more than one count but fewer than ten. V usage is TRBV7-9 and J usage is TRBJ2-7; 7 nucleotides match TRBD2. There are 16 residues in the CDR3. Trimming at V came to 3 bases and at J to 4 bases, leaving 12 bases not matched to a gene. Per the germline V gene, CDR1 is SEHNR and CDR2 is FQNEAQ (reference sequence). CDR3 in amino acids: CASSFWDSGPLYEQYF. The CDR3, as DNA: TGTGCCAGCAGCTTCTGGGATAGCGGGCCACTATACGAGCAGTACTTC.

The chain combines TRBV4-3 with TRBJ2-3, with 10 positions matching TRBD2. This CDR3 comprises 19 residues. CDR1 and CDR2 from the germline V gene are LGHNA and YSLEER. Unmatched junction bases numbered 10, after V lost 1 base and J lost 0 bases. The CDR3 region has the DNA TGCGCCAGCAGCCAAGTTTGGATTAGCGGGGGGTCTAGCACAGATACGCAGTATTTT. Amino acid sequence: CASSQVWISGGSSTDTQYF.